The 15 T cell receptor beta chains below were found in one sample sequenced in a study of T cell responses to AZD1222 COVID-19 vaccine. Using immunoSEQ multiplex PCR, the repertoire was profiled, and TCRdb retains in-frame clones only, with some absent. Counted here are about 210,000 clones, about 95% occurring once; the ten biggest clones make up 1.7%. Sequencing was performed on peripheral blood, taken 28 days after the second dose of the MenACWY control vaccine. The receptors come from an adult who received the MenACWY meningococcal vaccine as a control.

V gene TRBV5-1 combines with J gene TRBJ1-5; D remains unclear. Germline V gene sequence: CDR1 SGHRS, CDR2 YFSETQ. V was pared by 0 bases and J by 3 bases, with 7 bases between. The CDR3 runs to 14 residues. The CDR3 DNA reads as TGCGCCAGCAGCTTGGCCGGCCCCAATCAGCCCCAGCATTTT. It specifies CASSLAGPNQPQHF.

This clone occurred a few times. This chain links TRBV11-2 with TRBJ2-2; D remains unclear. Germline V CDR1 and CDR2: SGHAT, FQNNGV. CDR3 size: 17 residues. Trimming cost V 3 bases and J 0 bases, with 14 bases left between them. CDR3 residues: CASSFLPAGANTGELFF. The CDR3 DNA reads as TGTGCCAGCAGCTTTCTCCCTGCAGGCGCGAACACCGGGGAGCTGTTTTTT.

The sample holds one count of this clone. V usage is TRBV3-1 (or the pseudogene TRBV3-2) and J usage is TRBJ2-1; D might be TRBD2 (6 bases). From germline, CDR1 is LGHDT and CDR2 YNNKEL (reference sequence). The germline V and J ends were trimmed by 3 bases and 5 bases, with 11 bases remaining between them. The CDR3 extends over 14 amino acids. The CDR3 here is CASSQLTSDNEQFF. CDR3 in DNA: TGTGCCAGCAGCCAGTTGACTAGTGACAATGAGCAGTTCTTC.

The gene calls are TRBV7-3 and TRBJ2-7; 8 nucleotides line up with TRBD2. V dropped 3 bases and J dropped 0; count of bases not matched to a gene: 4. The length of the CDR3 is 15 residues. Germline V gene data show CDR1 as SGHTA and CDR2 as FQGTGA. The DNA of the CDR3 is TGTGCCAGCAGCTTGACTAGCGATAGCTCCTACGAGCAGTACTTC. Protein: CASSLTSDSSYEQYF.

The CDR3 loop reads CASSLDSTDTQYF. CDR3 coding DNA: TGTGCCAGCAGCTTAGATAGCACAGATACGCAGTATTTT. V gene TRBV11-3 combines with J gene TRBJ2-3; D gene ambiguous. The V end was cut by 0 bases, the J end by 0 bases, with 1 base between. This CDR3 spans 13 amino acids. Germline CDR1 is SGHNT and CDR2 is YENEEA.

This clone has just one count. The chain carries TRBV11-2 and TRBJ1-1; D is ambiguous. CDR3 length: 12 amino acids. V was shortened by 3 bases and J by 5 bases, with 7 bases between the two germline ends. Germline CDR1 and CDR2: SGHAT and FQNNGV. The DNA of the CDR3 is TGTGCCAGCAGCTTCAGGCGGACTGAAGCTTTCTTT. Amino acid sequence: CASSFRRTEAFF.

The chain joins TRBV11-2 to TRBJ1-3; no definite D call. The length of the CDR3 is 16 residues. Germline V gene sequence: CDR1 SGHAT, CDR2 FQNNGV. V lost 4 bases and J 3 bases, leaving 16 bases between the germline ends. CDR3 in DNA: TGTGCCAGCAGCTCGAGGGTTAGGCCGGATGGAAACACCATATATTTT. The encoded protein is CASSSRVRPDGNTIYF. The whole variable domain, remainder taken from reference TRBV11-2 and TRBJ1-3, is EAGVAQSPRYKIIEKRQSVAFWCNPISGHATLYWYQQILGQGPKLLIQFQNNGVVDDSQLPKDRFSAERLKGVDSTLKIQPAKLEDSAVYLCASSSRVRPDGNTIYFGEGSWLTVV.

The chain couples TRBV4-2 to TRBJ1-5; D is uncertain. V dropped 6 bases and J dropped 0 bases, with 9 bases sitting between them. The CDR3 is 14 residues long. Per the germline V gene, CDR1 is LGHNA and CDR2 is YNFKEQ. The CDR3 spells CASSREDSNQPQHF. The CDR3 DNA follows: TGTGCCAGCAGTCGCGAGGATAGCAATCAGCCCCAGCATTTT.

The J gene is TRBJ2-1, the V gene TRBV3-1 (or the pseudogene TRBV3-2); D tentatively reads TRBD1 or TRBD2 (5 bases each). The germline V gene encodes CDR1 LGHDT and CDR2 YNNKEL (reference sequence). The CDR3 covers 16 residues. V shed 1 base and J shed 7 bases, with 17 bases lying between them. The CDR3 loop is CASSQGSGNWGNEQFF. The CDR3 DNA reads TGTGCCAGCAGCCAAGGCTCCGGGAATTGGGGGAATGAGCAGTTCTTC.

This clone has just one count. V and J are TRBV5-5 and TRBJ2-3; a weak D match, TRBD1 (5 bases). Trimming took off 1 base at V and 4 bases at J, with 13 bases between the two ends. The CDR3 spans 15 residues. Per germline, CDR1 SGHKS and CDR2 YYEKEE (reference sequence). The CDR3 spells CASSLFDLTADTQYF. The CDR3 nucleotides read TGTGCCAGCAGCTTGTTCGACCTGACAGCAGATACGCAGTATTTT.

CDR3 bases: TGCGCCAGCAGCCGGAGCGGGGAATTCTACAGGCAGTACTTC. Translating it yields CASSRSGEFYRQYF. This chain joins TRBV4-1 and TRBJ2-7; 7 nucleotides match TRBD2. V trimming: 4 bases; J trimming: 9 bases; junction bases outside the gene matches: 12. Germline V CDR1 and CDR2: MGHRA, YSYEKL. The CDR3 runs to 14 residues.

This clone occurred once. The chain carries TRBV9 and TRBJ2-2, with 10 bases lining up with TRBD1. J gave up 5 bases and V 4 bases, and 8 bases lay outside the gene matches. CDR1 and CDR2 (germline): SGDLS, YYNGEE. This CDR3 has 16 residues. CDR3 nucleotide sequence: TGTGCCAGCAGCCTTCGGACAGGGGGAGGGACCGGGGAGCTGTTTTTT. It codes for CASSLRTGGGTGELFF.

V usage is TRBV5-1 and J usage is TRBJ2-5; a possible D gene is TRBD1 (5 bases). The CDR3 contains 15 residues. Trimming shortened V by 1 base and J by 4 bases, and 14 bases separated the two germline ends. Germline CDR1 is SGHRS and CDR2 is YFSETQ. The CDR3 here is CASSLTTAHRETQYF. In nucleotides, the CDR3 is TGCGCCAGCAGCTTGACGACAGCCCATCGAGAGACCCAGTACTTC. Combining the CDR3 with reference TRBV5-1 and TRBJ2-5 gives the whole variable domain KAGVTQTPRYLIKTRGQQVTLSCSPISGHRSVSWYQQTPGQGLQFLFEYFSETQRNKGNFPGRFSGRQFSNSRSEMNVSTLELGDSALYLCASSLTTAHRETQYFGPGTRLLVL.

The chain combines TRBV30 with TRBJ2-7, with D perhaps TRBD1 (5 bases). V gave up 6 bases and J gave up 6 bases, with 18 bases separating them. Per the germline V gene, CDR1 is GTSNPN and CDR2 is SVGIG (reference sequence). This CDR3 contains 13 residues. The CDR3 DNA reads TGTGCCTGCAGTTTGGGCTCAACAGGCGAGCAGTACTTC. Its protein product is CACSLGSTGEQYF.

The chain employs TRBV28 and TRBJ1-1; D remains ambiguous. The germline V and J ends were trimmed by 8 bases and 8 bases, with 18 bases remaining between them. The germline CDR1 and CDR2 sequences are MDHEN and SYDVKM. There are 13 residues in the CDR3. The CDR3 spells CASQRPLRAEAFF. The CDR3, as DNA: TGTGCCAGCCAAAGACCGCTGCGCGCGGAAGCTTTCTTT.